Given below is one T cell receptor (beta chain) in context. Its recognized antigen is unknown. No much larger clone is present one base from it, and per-base qualities are unavailable. Receptor libraries were prepared by the immunoSEQ multiplex PCR assay. The clones in this table, taken by TCRdb from immuneACCESS, are in-frame only. Not every clone is retained; where verified, under half of the shortfall comes from an unresolved V gene, and the cause of the rest is unknown. This sample has 120,000 to 150,000 clones in its table, and 75% to 95% of those were observed once. The ten biggest clones cover 3.2% of the sample. The source of the sample is a study of control samples from healthy donors and cancer patients (dated by TCRdb to about 2020). Germline trimming amounts to 8 bases on V and 7 bases on J, with 13 as the count of junction bases outside the gene matches. CDR3 length: 14 amino acids, cysteine to phenylalanine. The read is trimmed to its CDR3 DNA, 42 bases read in frame from base 1. CDR1 and CDR2 are read off the germline V gene (reference sequence) as GTSNPN and SVGIG.

This TCR was sampled from a man aged 25-40 years in good health. The sequence is built from TRBV30 and TRBJ1-4, with 7 bases matching TRBD1. Material for sequencing was blood. The sequence in DNA is TGTGCCGCCAATACAGGGGCGGGAGGTGAAAAACTGTTTTTT. This yields the protein CAANTGAGGEKLFF.